These 12 T cell receptor beta chains came from one sample sequenced in a study of T cells after yellow fever vaccination (dated by TCRdb to between 2018 and 2021). The library was obtained by 5' RACE. TCRdb names Illumina HiSeq 2500 as the instrument used. TCRdb took the public reads, trimmed them with fastp at Q25, ran MiXCR for clone calling and kept in-frame beta chains. CDR3 protein duplicates are merged, each entry listing the most common genes and DNA. The sample table shows under 700,000 distinct CDR3 sequences, and about a sixth are seen once. Roughly a sixth of the sample is held by the ten biggest clonotypes. The treatment or condition label for this specimen denotes: live attenuated yellow fever vaccine strain. Sequences were derived from PBMCs, sampled less than 6 days after the first yellow fever vaccination. All receptors come from a man between 18 and 29 years old who received the YFV17D yellow fever vaccine.

The table lists this clonotype with a few counts. This chain links TRBV6-2 or TRBV6-3 with TRBJ2-1; possible D gene TRBD1, 5 bases. This CDR3 comprises 15 residues. V shed 2 bases and J shed 4 bases, with 12 bases lying between them. Germline loops: CDR1 MNHEY, CDR2 SVGEGT. CDR3 residues: CASSYRAGQYNEQFF. The DNA of the CDR3 is TGTGCCAGCAGTTACAGGGCAGGACAATACAATGAGCAGTTCTTC.

The V call is TRBV6-2 or TRBV6-3, the J call TRBJ2-3; the D is unclear. V lost 3 bases and J lost 4, with 5 bases in between. CDR3 length: 12 residues. CDR1 MNHEY and CDR2 SVGEGT come from the germline V gene. The CDR3 DNA sequence: TGTGCCAGCAGTTATACTTCAGATACGCAGTATTTT. Translation gives CASSYTSDTQYF.

The chain combines TRBV20-1 with TRBJ2-3; D is ambiguous. CDR3 length equals 16 residues. Trimming left V 0 bases short and J 0 bases short, with 13 bases between. Germline loops: CDR1 DFQATT, CDR2 SNEGSKA (reference sequence). The CDR3 coding sequence is TGCAGTGCTAGAGATAAAAGACTCCCTAGCACAGATACGCAGTATTTT. Translating gives CSARDKRLPSTDTQYF.

This clonotype has a handful of counts. V and J are TRBV4-3 and TRBJ2-3; D is perhaps TRBD1 or TRBD2 (5 bases each). The CDR3 spans 16 residues. Per the germline V gene, CDR1 is LGHNA and CDR2 is YSLEER. Deletions cut 0 bases from V and 10 bases from J, with 20 bases between. The CDR3 DNA reads TGCGCCAGCAGCCAAGAGAGAGGGACCCAACATGTTGCGCAGTATTTT. Translation: CASSQERGTQHVAQYF.

This clonotype was seen only a few times. The genes are TRBV7-9 and TRBJ1-2, with D uncertain. CDR3 size: 13 residues. The V end was cut by 4 bases, the J end by 4 bases, with 10 bases between. The germline V gene encodes CDR1 SEHNR and CDR2 FQNEAQ (reference sequence). For the CDR3, the DNA is TGTGCCAGCAGCTCAGGTTTCAGCTATGGCTACACCTTC. This sequence encodes CASSSGFSYGYTF.

This clonotype turned up a few times. The chain carries TRBV5-1 and TRBJ2-3, with D tentatively TRBD1 or TRBD2 (5 bases each). Germline V gene data show CDR1 as SGHRS and CDR2 as YFSETQ. Trimming pared 1 base from V and 3 bases from J, leaving 15 bases between. The CDR3 runs 16 residues. The CDR3 bases are TGCGCCAGCAGCTTGTGGGGGACCAGAGGGACAGATACGCAGTATTTT. This codes for CASSLWGTRGTDTQYF. The whole variable domain, filled in from reference TRBV5-1 and TRBJ2-3, reads KAGVTQTPRYLIKTRGQQVTLSCSPISGHRSVSWYQQTPGQGLQFLFEYFSETQRNKGNFPGRFSGRQFSNSRSEMNVSTLELGDSALYLCASSLWGTRGTDTQYFGPGTRLTVL.

The chain uses TRBV28 and TRBJ1-4, with unresolved D. V was pared by 7 bases and J by 0 bases, with 12 bases between. CDR1 and CDR2 (germline): MDHEN, SYDVKM. This CDR3 is built from 15 residues. The CDR3, as DNA: TGTGCCAGCATCAAGAACAGCGCAACTAATGAAAAACTGTTTTTT. This gives the protein CASIKNSATNEKLFF.

The genes are TRBV6-2 or TRBV6-3 and TRBJ2-7, with 8 bases fitting TRBD1. V trimming: 5 bases; J trimming: 5 bases; junction bases outside the gene matches: 8. The CDR3 totals 14 residues. From germline, CDR1 is MNHEY and CDR2 SVGEGT. CDR3 loop: CASSPGGGRDEQYV. The CDR3 bases are TGTGCCAGCAGTCCAGGGGGCGGCCGCGACGAGCAGTACGTC.

This chain joins TRBV19 and TRBJ1-2; TRBD1 aligns across 8 bases. Germline values: CDR1 LNHDA, CDR2 SQIVND (reference sequence). J gave up 6 bases and V 4 bases, and 13 bases lay outside the gene matches. This CDR3 is 16 amino acids long. Written as DNA, the CDR3 is TGTGCCAGTAGTACCTATGACAGGGGTCGTGACGATGGCTACACCTTC. Its translation: CASSTYDRGRDDGYTF.

V gene TRBV12-3 or TRBV12-4 combines with J gene TRBJ1-2; tentative D call: TRBD1 (6 bases). The CDR3 length is 12 residues. V lost 4 bases and J 7 bases, leaving 10 bases between the germline ends. Written as DNA, the CDR3 is TGTGCCAGCAGTTCGGGGGCCGGTGGCTACACCTTC. This sequence encodes CASSSGAGGYTF.

V gene TRBV7-9 combines with J gene TRBJ2-5; weak D call: TRBD2 (5 bases). Per germline, CDR1 SEHNR and CDR2 FQNEAQ (reference sequence). V lost 1 base to trimming and J lost 5 bases, with 14 bases between them. CDR3 length: 15 residues. The CDR3 DNA is TGTGCCAGCAGCTTAGACCGGGATGGTTTTGAGACCCAGTACTTC. Translating gives CASSLDRDGFETQYF. The variable domain in full, with the rest retrieved from reference TRBV7-9 and TRBJ2-5, is DTGVSQNPRHKITKRGQNVTFRCDPISEHNRLYWYRQTLGQGPEFLTYFQNEAQLEKSRLLSDRFSAERPKGSFSTLEIQRTEQGDSAMYLCASSLDRDGFETQYFGPGTRLLVL.

This clonotype was detected only a few times. V is TRBV5-1 and J is TRBJ1-1; D gene ambiguous. The CDR3 has 15 amino acids. Germline V lookup: CDR1 SGHRS, CDR2 YFSETQ. Deletions cut 4 bases from V and 2 bases from J, with 15 bases between. The CDR3: CASSPAGGGNTEAFF. CDR3 coding DNA: TGCGCCAGCAGCCCGGCGGGCGGTGGAAACACTGAAGCTTTCTTT.